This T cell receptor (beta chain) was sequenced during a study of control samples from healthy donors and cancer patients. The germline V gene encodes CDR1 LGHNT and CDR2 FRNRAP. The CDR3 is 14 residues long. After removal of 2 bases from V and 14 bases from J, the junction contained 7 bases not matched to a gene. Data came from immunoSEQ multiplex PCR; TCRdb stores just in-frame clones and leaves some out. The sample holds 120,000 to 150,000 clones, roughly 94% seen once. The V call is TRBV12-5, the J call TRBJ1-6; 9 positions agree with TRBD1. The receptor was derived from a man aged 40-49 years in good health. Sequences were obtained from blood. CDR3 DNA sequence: TGTGCTAGTGGTTTGCCGACAGGGGGGGAATCCCTCCACTTT. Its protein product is CASGLPTGGESLHF.